The 26 T cell receptor beta chains reported below all come from one sample, sequenced in a study of cytomegalovirus exposure and HLA in healthy donors. The study ran its PCR with 60 Vbeta and 13 Jbeta primers. Generated by immunoSEQ multiplex PCR, the TCRdb table keeps only in-frame clones and is missing some. The table has approximately 150,000 clones, 50% to 75% seen once; the top ten hold around 7.1%. Sample: PBMCs. Receptor source: a woman aged 55-75 years in good health and CMV-seropositive.

The V call is TRBV5-1, the J call TRBJ2-1; 13 positions agree with TRBD2. From germline, CDR1 is SGHRS and CDR2 YFSETQ. Losses at the gene ends were 5 bases for V and 4 bases for J; bases not matched to a gene: 9. The CDR3 contains 17 residues. The CDR3 DNA follows: TGCGCCAGCAGTAGTGGACTAGCGGGAGCCGAATACAATGAGCAGTTCTTC. Protein sequence: CASSSGLAGAEYNEQFF.

The rearrangement joins TRBV5-1 to TRBJ2-1, with 9 bases identical to TRBD2. V shed 1 base, J shed 7 bases, and the junction held 6 bases outside the gene matches. The CDR3 has 15 amino acids. CDR1 and CDR2 from the germline V gene are SGHRS and YFSETQ. CDR3 sequence (DNA): TGCGCCAGCAGCTTGACTAGCGGGTCGCTTAATGAGCAGTTCTTC. Residues: CASSLTSGSLNEQFF. Full variable domain (missing parts from reference TRBV5-1 and TRBJ2-1): KAGVTQTPRYLIKTRGQQVTLSCSPISGHRSVSWYQQTPGQGLQFLFEYFSETQRNKGNFPGRFSGRQFSNSRSEMNVSTLELGDSALYLCASSLTSGSLNEQFFGPGTRLTVL.

This rearrangement joins TRBV5-1 to TRBJ2-3; 11 bases are a match to TRBD1. In germline, CDR1 is SGHRS, CDR2 YFSETQ. The CDR3 runs to 16 residues. With V trimmed by 4 bases and J by 4 bases, 8 bases remained unmatched. The CDR3 DNA sequence: TGCGCCAGCAGCCAAGGGACAGGGGGACTTGCAGATACGCAGTATTTT. Translation: CASSQGTGGLADTQYF.

This chain connects TRBV28 to TRBJ2-1; TRBD2 matches at 8 bases. This CDR3 contains 14 residues. Germline CDR1 is MDHEN and CDR2 is SYDVKM. After removal of 2 bases from V and 9 bases from J, the junction contained 6 bases not matched to a gene. CDR3 sequence (DNA): TGTGCCAGCAGTTTACGGGAGGGAGGGAGTGAGCAGTTCTTC. Its protein product is CASSLREGGSEQFF.

The chain combines TRBV28 with TRBJ1-2; D not certain. Germline V gene data show CDR1 as MDHEN and CDR2 as SYDVKM. The germline V and J ends were trimmed by 5 bases and 1 base, with 11 bases remaining between them. The CDR3 runs 14 residues. The CDR3 reads CASSGGNFNYGYTF. CDR3 nucleotide sequence: TGTGCCAGCAGTGGAGGGAATTTTAACTATGGCTACACCTTC.

The J gene is TRBJ2-1, the V gene TRBV30; possibly TRBD2 for D (5 bases). This CDR3 contains 12 residues. The V and J ends lost 5 bases and 8 bases respectively, with 13 bases between them. Per the germline V gene, CDR1 is GTSNPN and CDR2 is SVGIG (reference sequence). This chain's CDR3 is CAWGSFGDEQFF. CDR3 coding DNA: TGTGCCTGGGGGTCCTTCGGGGATGAGCAGTTCTTC.

The V and J genes are TRBV5-1 and TRBJ2-1; D gene ambiguous. Trimming took off 2 bases at V and 7 bases at J, with 10 bases between the two ends. The CDR3 is 13 residues long. Per germline, CDR1 SGHRS and CDR2 YFSETQ. CDR3 in amino acids: CASSFSIENEQFF. The DNA of the CDR3 is TGCGCCAGCAGCTTTTCTATAGAGAATGAGCAGTTCTTC.

The chain joins TRBV29-1 to TRBJ2-7; D not resolved. With 5 bases removed from V and 3 bases from J, the gap between germline ends came to 14 bases. The V gene's germline CDR1 is SQVTM and CDR2 ANQGSEA. The CDR3 has 13 residues. This CDR3 is CSVSDSHYYEQYF. The DNA for the CDR3 is TGCAGCGTTTCAGACTCCCACTACTACGAGCAGTACTTC.

A few counts support this clone. V usage is TRBV7-8 and J usage is TRBJ1-1; tentative D call: TRBD1 (5 bases). Trimming left V 1 base short and J 5 bases short, with 8 bases between. Germline V gene sequence: CDR1 SGHVS, CDR2 FQNEAQ. The CDR3 sequence is 13 residues long. The CDR3, as DNA: TGTGCCAGCAGCTTAGAGGGGTGGACTGAAGCTTTCTTT. This sequence encodes CASSLEGWTEAFF.

The genes are TRBV11-2 and TRBJ1-1; 7 bases match TRBD1. The CDR3 contains 14 residues. From germline, CDR1 is SGHAT and CDR2 FQNNGV. The V and J ends lost 5 bases and 3 bases, in that order; junction bases with no gene match: 6. For the CDR3, the DNA is TGTGCCAGCAGCGGTGACAGGGAGGACACTGAAGCTTTCTTT. Translation: CASSGDREDTEAFF.

The genes are TRBV2 and TRBJ2-2; TRBD2 matches 9 bases. The trim removed 4 bases at V and 6 bases at J, leaving 6 bases unmatched. The CDR3 extends over 15 amino acids. Germline V CDR1 and CDR2: SNHLY, FYNNEI. This CDR3 is CASSVRAGGPGELFF. The DNA for the CDR3 is TGTGCCAGCAGTGTAAGGGCGGGAGGGCCCGGGGAGCTGTTTTTT.

The CDR3 protein is CSVEGGQGATSYEQYF. In DNA form, the CDR3 reads TGCAGCGTTGAAGGGGGACAGGGGGCAACCTCCTACGAGCAGTACTTC. The chain combines TRBV29-1 with TRBJ2-7; 12 bases line up with TRBD1. V shed 1 base, J shed 0 bases, and the junction held 4 bases outside the gene matches. The CDR3 length is 16 residues. Germline-derived CDR1 and CDR2 are SQVTM and ANQGSEA.

This chain uses TRBV6-5 with TRBJ1-2; D unresolved. The CDR3 is 13 amino acids. The V end lost 4 bases, the J end lost 6 bases, and 12 bases lay between the germline ends. Germline CDR1 is MNHEY and CDR2 is SVGAGI. The CDR3 reads CASSSLEVNGYTF. In DNA, the CDR3 is TGTGCCAGCAGTTCCTTAGAGGTGAATGGCTACACCTTC.

This clone was seen only a few times. The V and J genes are TRBV28 and TRBJ2-7, with 9 bases that match TRBD1. The junction had 5 bases not matched to a gene; V was cut back by 6 bases and J by 2 bases. CDR1 is MDHEN and CDR2 is SYDVKM in the germline V gene. The CDR3 has 14 amino acids. The CDR3 nucleotides are TGTGCCAGCAGCGAGGGACAGGGCCCCTACGAGCAGTACTTC. It yields the protein CASSEGQGPYEQYF.

J is TRBJ2-7 and V is TRBV10-3, with 7 bases that match TRBD1. J lost 0 bases, V lost 8 bases, and 4 bases had no gene match. The CDR3 runs to 13 residues. CDR1 and CDR2 from the germline V gene are ENHRY and SYGVKD. For the CDR3, the DNA is TGTGCCATCGGCCGGGACAGCTCCTACGAGCAGTACTTC. Translated: CAIGRDSSYEQYF.

The chain's CDR3 is CASSLLPGSIYEQYF. CDR3 sequence (DNA): TGTGCCAGCAGCTTACTGCCCGGGAGTATTTACGAGCAGTACTTC. The chain recombines TRBV7-2 with TRBJ2-7; tentative D call: TRBD2 (6 bases). V was pared by 2 bases and J by 4 bases, with 15 bases between. Germline V gene lookup returns CDR1 SGHTA and CDR2 FQGNSA. CDR3 length: 15 amino acids.

This clone has just a few counts. The V and J genes are TRBV30 and TRBJ2-7; weak D call: TRBD1 (6 bases). The CDR3 is made up of 13 amino acids. Trimming removed 3 bases from V and 3 bases from J, with 12 bases in between. The germline V gene has CDR1 GTSNPN and CDR2 SVGIG (reference sequence). In DNA, the CDR3 is TGTGCCTGGAGCCCCAGAGGGGGCTACGAGCAGTACTTC. Its protein product is CAWSPRGGYEQYF. Looking up the rest from reference TRBV30 and TRBJ2-7 gives the full variable domain: SQTIHQWPATLVQPVGSPLSLECTVEGTSNPNLYWYRQAAGRGLQLLFYSVGIGQISSEVPQNLSASRPQDRQFILSSKKLLLSDSGFYLCAWSPRGGYEQYFGPGTRLTVT.

The chain recombines TRBV11-1 with TRBJ1-1, with TRBD1 identical over 7 bases. Trimming removed 2 bases from V and 5 bases from J; junction bases left unmatched: 8. The CDR3 covers 15 residues. Germline-derived CDR1 and CDR2 are SGHAT and FQDESV (reference sequence). The chain's CDR3 is CASSLLEGAGTEAFF. The CDR3 DNA reads TGTGCCAGCAGCTTACTTGAGGGGGCAGGTACTGAAGCTTTCTTT.

This clone was observed a handful of times. The chain is built from TRBV4-2 and TRBJ2-5; 13 nucleotides align to TRBD2. The J call is doubtful: the DNA matches TRBJ2-7 better. Germline values: CDR1 LGHNA, CDR2 YNFKEQ. There are 16 residues in the CDR3. The CDR3 region has the DNA TGTGCCAGCACTGGGACTAGCGGGATCAGCTCCTACGAGCAGTACTTC. Translation: CASTGTSGISSYEQYF.

The chain joins TRBV6-6 to TRBJ2-1, with 13 bases fitting TRBD2. Germline loops: CDR1 MNHNY, CDR2 SVGAGI (reference sequence). V lost 6 bases and J lost 1; bases outside the gene matches: 3. There are 16 residues in the CDR3. In DNA, the CDR3 is TGTGCCAGCAGGGGACTAGCGGGGTCGTCCTACAATGAGCAGTTCTTC. This encodes CASRGLAGSSYNEQFF.

The sample holds one count of this clone. This chain uses TRBV6-5 with TRBJ1-4, with 10 bases lining up with TRBD1. The germline V gene encodes CDR1 MNHEY and CDR2 SVGAGI. This CDR3 contains 16 residues. V dropped 0 bases and J dropped 6; count of bases not matched to a gene: 4. The CDR3 DNA reads as TGTGCCAGCAGTTACTCTTTGACAGGGGGCTATGAAAAACTGTTTTTT. Encoded protein: CASSYSLTGGYEKLFF.

The V and J genes are TRBV30 and TRBJ2-5; D perhaps matches TRBD2 (6 bases). Looked up from germline, CDR1 is GTSNPN and CDR2 is SVGIG (reference sequence). The CDR3 is 15 amino acids. Between the trimmed V and J ends, which lost 4 bases and 2 bases, there was a span of 17 bases. This CDR3 is CAWTSGLAKQETQYF. DNA for the CDR3: TGTGCCTGGACCTCGGGGCTAGCGAAACAAGAGACCCAGTACTTC.

The chain uses TRBV7-2 and TRBJ2-3, with D maybe TRBD1 (6 bases). The CDR3 length is 14 residues. V was pared by 4 bases and J by 5 bases, with 13 bases between. Per germline, CDR1 SGHTA and CDR2 FQGNSA. The CDR3, as DNA: TGTGCCAGCAGCTCGACAGGATTAGAAGATACGCAGTATTTT. Amino acids: CASSSTGLEDTQYF.

The chain has TRBV4-1 and TRBJ2-7; maybe TRBD1 (6 bases). The germline CDR1 and CDR2 sequences are MGHRA and YSYEKL. The CDR3 contains 13 residues. Trimming took off 5 bases at V and 8 bases at J, with 16 bases between the two ends. Here the CDR3 DNA reads TGCGCCAGCAGCGAAGCACCTCGGGACAAGCAGTACTTC. It specifies CASSEAPRDKQYF.

The chain links TRBV5-1 to TRBJ2-3; the D is unclear. Germline V gene sequence: CDR1 SGHRS, CDR2 YFSETQ. Trimming took 0 bases from V and 2 from J, leaving 7 bases between them. The CDR3 totals 14 residues. The CDR3 bases are TGCGCCAGCAGCTTGGATCGTTCCACAGATACGCAGTATTTT. This encodes CASSLDRSTDTQYF.

The V and J genes are TRBV19 and TRBJ2-1, with 9 bases identical to TRBD2. The germline CDR1 and CDR2 sequences are LNHDA and SQIVND (reference sequence). The CDR3 consists of 14 residues. Trimming took 6 bases from V and 4 from J; bases not matched to a gene: 4. The CDR3, as DNA: TGTGCCAGTAGACTAGCGGGTTTATACAATGAGCAGTTCTTC. This sequence encodes CASRLAGLYNEQFF.